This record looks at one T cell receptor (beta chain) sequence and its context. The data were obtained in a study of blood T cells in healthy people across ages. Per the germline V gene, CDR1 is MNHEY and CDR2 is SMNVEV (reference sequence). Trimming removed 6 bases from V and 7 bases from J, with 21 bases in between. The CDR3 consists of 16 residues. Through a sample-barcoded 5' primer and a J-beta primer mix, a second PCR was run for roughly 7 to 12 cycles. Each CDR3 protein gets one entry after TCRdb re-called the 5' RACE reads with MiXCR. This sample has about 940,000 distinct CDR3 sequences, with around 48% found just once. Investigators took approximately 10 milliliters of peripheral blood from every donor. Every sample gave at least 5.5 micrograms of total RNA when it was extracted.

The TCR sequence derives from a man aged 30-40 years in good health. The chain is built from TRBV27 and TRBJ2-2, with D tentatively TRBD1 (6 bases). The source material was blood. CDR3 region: CASRIDRMGSGGELFF. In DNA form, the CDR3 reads TGTGCCAGCAGAATAGACAGGATGGGCAGTGGCGGGGAGCTGTTTTTT.